The present TCR beta chain was sequenced within a study of beta chain features in type 1 diabetes. On the study more broadly: The study found patients and healthy donors alike in age, gender and cell yields. Researchers looked at roughly 100,000,000 sorted cells across all samples. Study-wide results and caveats: Diminished insertions and augmented deletions at VDJ junctions characterized type 1 diabetes patients.

CDR1 SGDLS and CDR2 YYNGEE come from the germline V gene. V shed 3 bases and J 2 bases; nucleotides not matched to a gene: 3. The CDR3 is made up of 16 amino acids. Investigators reverse transcribed all isolated RNA, so they sequenced expressed TCRB transcripts. The method was immunoSEQ multiplex PCR; TCRdb's version includes in-frame clones alone and lacks a portion of them. The repertoire holds 300,000 to 450,000 clones, with roughly a fifth as singletons. Worth noting for this clone: Its specificity is unknown.

This clonotype originated in a woman aged 18 to 35 in good health. The specimen sequenced was naive CD4+ T cells from blood. The J gene is TRBJ2-1, the V gene TRBV9; TRBD2 aligns across 12 bases. The CDR3 coding sequence is TGTGCCAGCAGCGCACTAGCGGGGGGCCCCTACAATGAGCAGTTCTTC. Translating gives CASSALAGGPYNEQFF.